This T cell receptor (beta chain) came from a study of blood T cell repertoires in COVID-19. Across the study: Samples taken during acute and convalescent COVID-19 were collected in the United States, Italy and Spain. T cells, B-cell-depleted T cells, or PBMCs supplied cDNA or gDNA.

V was pared by 0 bases and J by 1 base, with 15 bases between. The CDR3 is 17 amino acids. Germline V gene sequence: CDR1 SGHTA, CDR2 FQGNSA. Original data processing: Amplification of reference gene primers provided the estimated nucleated cell counts. The protocol was immunoSEQ multiplex PCR, while the TCRdb copy is restricted to in-frame clones and leaves out a portion. D and trimming were read from the DNA, whereas the V and J calls and clone size are those reported in that table. The table lists some 150,000 clones, 80% of them singletons. Sequenced sample: peripheral blood. J is TRBJ1-2 and V is TRBV7-2; maybe TRBD1 (5 bases). The receptor's source is a man aged 55-75 years with acute or convalescent COVID-19. The CDR3 protein is CASSLAVADKSNYGYTF. Written as DNA, the CDR3 is TGTGCCAGCAGCTTAGCGGTTGCGGACAAAAGTAACTATGGCTACACCTTC.